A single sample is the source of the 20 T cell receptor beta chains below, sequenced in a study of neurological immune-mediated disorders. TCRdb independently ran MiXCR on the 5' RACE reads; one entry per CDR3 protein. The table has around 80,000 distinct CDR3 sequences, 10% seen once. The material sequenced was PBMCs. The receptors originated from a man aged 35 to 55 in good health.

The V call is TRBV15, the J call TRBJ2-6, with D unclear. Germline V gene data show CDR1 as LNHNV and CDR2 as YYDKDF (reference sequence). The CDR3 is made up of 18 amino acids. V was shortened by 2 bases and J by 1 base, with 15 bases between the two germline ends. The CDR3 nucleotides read TGTGCCACCAGCAGAAGTAACTCACAGAGATCTGGGGCCAACGTCCTGACTTTC. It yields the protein CATSRSNSQRSGANVLTF.

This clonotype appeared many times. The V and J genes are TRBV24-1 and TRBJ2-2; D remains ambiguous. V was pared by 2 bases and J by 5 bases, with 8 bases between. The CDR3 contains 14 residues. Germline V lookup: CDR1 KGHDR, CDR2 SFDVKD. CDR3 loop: CATSDYDGTGELFF. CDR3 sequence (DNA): TGTGCCACCAGTGATTATGACGGGACCGGGGAGCTGTTTTTT.

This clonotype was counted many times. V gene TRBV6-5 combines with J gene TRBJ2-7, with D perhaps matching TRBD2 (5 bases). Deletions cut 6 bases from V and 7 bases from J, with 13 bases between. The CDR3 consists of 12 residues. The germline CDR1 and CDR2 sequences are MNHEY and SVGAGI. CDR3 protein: CASRRALGEQYF. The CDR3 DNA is TGTGCCAGCAGGAGGGCCCTCGGGGAGCAGTACTTC.

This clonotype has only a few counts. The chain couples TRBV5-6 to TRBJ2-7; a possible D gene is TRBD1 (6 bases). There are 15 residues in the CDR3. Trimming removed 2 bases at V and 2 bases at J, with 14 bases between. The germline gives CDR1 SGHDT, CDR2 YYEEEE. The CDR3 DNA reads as TGTGCCAGCAGCTTACGGACAGTCAGGACCTACGAGCAGTACTTC. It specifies CASSLRTVRTYEQYF. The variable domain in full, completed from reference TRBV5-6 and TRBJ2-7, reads DAGVTQSPTHLIKTRGQQVTLRCSPKSGHDTVSWYQQALGQGPQFIFQYYEEEERQRGNFPDRFSGHQFPNYSSELNVNALLLGDSALYLCASSLRTVRTYEQYFGPGTRLTVT.

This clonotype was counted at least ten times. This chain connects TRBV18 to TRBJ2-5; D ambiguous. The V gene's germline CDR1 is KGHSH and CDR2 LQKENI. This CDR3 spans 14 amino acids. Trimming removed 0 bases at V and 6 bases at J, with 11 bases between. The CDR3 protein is CASSPPVTMQTQYF. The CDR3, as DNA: TGTGCCAGCTCACCACCGGTTACTATGCAGACCCAGTACTTC.

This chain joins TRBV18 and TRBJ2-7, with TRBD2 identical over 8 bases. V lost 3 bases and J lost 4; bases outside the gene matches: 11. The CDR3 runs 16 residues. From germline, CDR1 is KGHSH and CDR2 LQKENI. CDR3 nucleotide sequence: TGTGCCAGCTCACCCCCCGGGGAGCGGGGGAGGTACGAGCAGTACTTC. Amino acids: CASSPPGERGRYEQYF.

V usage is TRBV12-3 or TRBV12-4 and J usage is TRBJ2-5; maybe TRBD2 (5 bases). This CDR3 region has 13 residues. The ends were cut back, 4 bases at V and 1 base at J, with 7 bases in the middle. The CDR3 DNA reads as TGTGCCAGCAGTTCGGACTTCCAAGAGACCCAGTACTTC. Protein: CASSSDFQETQYF.

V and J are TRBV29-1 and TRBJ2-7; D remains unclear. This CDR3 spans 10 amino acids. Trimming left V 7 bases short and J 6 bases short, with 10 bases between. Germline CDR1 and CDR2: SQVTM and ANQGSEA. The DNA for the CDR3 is TGCAGCGCAGCGTCCGGCGAGCAGTACTTC. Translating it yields CSAASGEQYF.

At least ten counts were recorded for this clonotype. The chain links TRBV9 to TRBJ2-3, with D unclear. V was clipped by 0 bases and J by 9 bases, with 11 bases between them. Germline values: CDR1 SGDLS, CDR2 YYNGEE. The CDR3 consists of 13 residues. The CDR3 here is CASSVASSQTQYF. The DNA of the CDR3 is TGTGCCAGCAGCGTAGCCAGCAGCCAAACGCAGTATTTT.

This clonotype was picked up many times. The CDR3 DNA follows: TGTGCCAGCAGTATCTCGGGACAGAGCTACGAGCAGTACTTC. Protein: CASSISGQSYEQYF. The gene calls are TRBV28 and TRBJ2-7; TRBD1 matches at 7 bases. This CDR3 is built from 14 residues. Losses at the gene ends were 5 bases for V and 3 bases for J; bases not matched to a gene: 7. Germline CDR1 reads MDHEN; CDR2 reads SYDVKM.

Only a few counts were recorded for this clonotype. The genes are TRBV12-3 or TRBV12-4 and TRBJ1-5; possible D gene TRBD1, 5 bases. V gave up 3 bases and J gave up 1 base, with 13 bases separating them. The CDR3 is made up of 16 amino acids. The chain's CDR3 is CASSFDGGLSNQPQHF. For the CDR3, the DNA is TGTGCCAGCAGTTTCGACGGGGGATTGAGCAATCAGCCCCAGCATTTT.

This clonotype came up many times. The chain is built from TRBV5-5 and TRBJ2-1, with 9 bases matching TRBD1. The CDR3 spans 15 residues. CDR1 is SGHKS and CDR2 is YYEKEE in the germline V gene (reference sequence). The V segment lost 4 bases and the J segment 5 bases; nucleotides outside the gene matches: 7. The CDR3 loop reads CASSTRQGVDNEQFF. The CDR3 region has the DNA TGTGCCAGCAGCACTAGACAGGGGGTCGACAATGAGCAGTTCTTC.

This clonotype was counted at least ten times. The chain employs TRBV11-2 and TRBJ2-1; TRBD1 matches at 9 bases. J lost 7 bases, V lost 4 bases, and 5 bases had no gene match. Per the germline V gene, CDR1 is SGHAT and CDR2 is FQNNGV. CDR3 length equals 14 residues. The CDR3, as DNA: TGTGCCAGCAGCTATGGACAGGGGTGGAATGAGCAGTTCTTC. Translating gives CASSYGQGWNEQFF.

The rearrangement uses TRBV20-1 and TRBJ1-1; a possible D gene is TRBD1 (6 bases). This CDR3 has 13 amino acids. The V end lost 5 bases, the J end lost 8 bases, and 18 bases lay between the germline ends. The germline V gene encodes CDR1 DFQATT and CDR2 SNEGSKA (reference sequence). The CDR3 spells CSAEGPGQLEAFF. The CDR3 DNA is TGCAGTGCTGAGGGTCCCGGACAGCTAGAAGCTTTCTTT.

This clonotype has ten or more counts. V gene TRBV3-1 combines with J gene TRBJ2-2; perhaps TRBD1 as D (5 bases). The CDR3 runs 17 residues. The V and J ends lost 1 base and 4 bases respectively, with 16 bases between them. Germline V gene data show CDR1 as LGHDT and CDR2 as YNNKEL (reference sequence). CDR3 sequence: CASSQAETVQGTGELFF. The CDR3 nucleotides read TGTGCCAGCAGCCAAGCGGAGACAGTTCAAGGCACCGGGGAGCTGTTTTTT.

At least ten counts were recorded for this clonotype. In nucleotides, the CDR3 is TGTGCCAGCAGCTCGGACAGGGTCTTAGGTGAGCAGTTCTTC. This sequence encodes CASSSDRVLGEQFF. V and J are TRBV5-5 and TRBJ2-1, with TRBD1 matching over 8 bases. The CDR3 has 14 amino acids. The ends lost 3 bases at V and 9 bases at J; junction bases unmatched: 8. CDR1 and CDR2 (germline): SGHKS, YYEKEE (reference sequence).

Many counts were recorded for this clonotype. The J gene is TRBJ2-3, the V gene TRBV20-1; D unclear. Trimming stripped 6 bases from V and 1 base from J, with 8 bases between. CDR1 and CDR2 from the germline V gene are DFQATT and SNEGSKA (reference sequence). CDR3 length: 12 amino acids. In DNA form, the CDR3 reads TGCAGTGCCCCATGGGGCACAGATACGCAGTATTTT. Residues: CSAPWGTDTQYF.

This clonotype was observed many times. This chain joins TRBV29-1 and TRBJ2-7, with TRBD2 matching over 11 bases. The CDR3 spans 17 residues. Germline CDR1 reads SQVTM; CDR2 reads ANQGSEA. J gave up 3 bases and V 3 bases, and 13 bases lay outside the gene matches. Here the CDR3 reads CSVDTGLAGGTLYEQYF. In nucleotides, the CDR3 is TGCAGCGTTGATACCGGCCTAGCGGGGGGCACCCTCTACGAGCAGTACTTC.

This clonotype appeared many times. CDR3 DNA sequence: TGTGCCAGCAGATCCCCGACTAGCGGGGGACTTCACGTCACAGATACGCAGTATTTT. Translating gives CASRSPTSGGLHVTDTQYF. This chain connects TRBV2 to TRBJ2-3; TRBD2 matches 12 bases. Unmatched junction bases numbered 15, after V lost 6 bases and J lost 2 bases. This CDR3 is built from 19 residues. CDR1 is SNHLY and CDR2 is FYNNEI in the germline V gene. Looking up the rest from reference TRBV2 and TRBJ2-3 gives the full variable domain: EPEVTQTPSHQVTQMGQEVILRCVPISNHLYFYWYRQILGQKVEFLVSFYNNEISEKSEIFDDQFSVERPDGSNFTLKIRSTKLEDSAMYFCASRSPTSGGLHVTDTQYFGPGTRLTVL.

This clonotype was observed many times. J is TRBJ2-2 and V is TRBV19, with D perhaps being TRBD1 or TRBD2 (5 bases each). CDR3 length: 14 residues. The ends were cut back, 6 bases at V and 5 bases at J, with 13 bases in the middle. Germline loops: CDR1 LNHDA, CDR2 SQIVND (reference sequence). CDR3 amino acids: CASRDMGETGELFF. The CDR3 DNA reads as TGTGCCAGTAGAGATATGGGGGAAACCGGGGAGCTGTTTTTT.